This is a list of T cell receptor beta chains from one sample in a study of blood T cells in healthy people across ages. TCRdb redid the calling of the 5' RACE reads with MiXCR, one entry per CDR3 protein. The repertoire has a few hundred thousand distinct CDR3 sequences, about 27% of them found once; the top ten carry approximately 3.3%. The same data also went into a second study, on T cells of mothers and their children.

Sequenced material: blood. The receptors derive from a boy younger than 10 in good health. CDR3s include the opening cysteine and the closing phenylalanine or tryptophan. D genes are given only for firm matches. Only part of the rows carry a size: once, few, many, or a class if the clone is expanded.

TRBJ2-3 | 17 | NA | TRBD2 | TRBV4-1 | CASSQAQAGGQVDTQYF
TRBJ2-1 | 15 | few | TRBD1 | TRBV6-1 | CASSPDRSAYNEQFF
TRBJ2-6 | 15 | few | NA | TRBV6-5 | CASSYGPSGANVLTF
TRBJ1-3 | 15 | NA | NA | TRBV5-6 | CASSEPSESGNTIYF
TRBJ1-2 | 17 | NA | TRBD1 | TRBV19 | CASSIDLGQGVSYGYTF
TRBJ2-4 | 16 | NA | NA | TRBV15 | CATSRGLGPDLNIQYF
TRBJ1-4 | 13 | NA | NA | TRBV4-1 | CASSLRRGEKLFF
TRBJ2-5 | 13 | few | NA | TRBV27 | CASSLKAQETQYF
NA | 14 | NA | TRBD1 | TRBV10-3 | CAIKGQGAYNEQFF
TRBJ1-2 | 16 | few | NA | TRBV12-3/TRBV12-4 | CASSLAQHTGNRGYTF
TRBJ2-1 | 13 | NA | NA | TRBV29-1 | CSVRGSSYNEQFF
TRBJ2-3 | 15 | NA | TRBD2 | TRBV5-1 | CASRRTSGGGDTQYF
TRBJ2-7 | 16 | NA | TRBD2 | TRBV7-6 | CASSLGAGVISYEQYF
TRBJ2-1 | 15 | few | TRBD2 | TRBV10-3 | CAINRVAGDPNEQFF
TRBJ2-2 | 12 | few | NA | TRBV12-3/TRBV12-4 | CAIISGGRELFF
TRBJ1-2 | 14 | few | NA | TRBV15 | CATSRGGGTYGYTF
TRBJ2-3 | 14 | NA | NA | TRBV7-2 | CASTQTRSTDTQYF
TRBJ1-1 | 13 | few | NA | TRBV5-1 | CASSLGGVAEAFF
NA | 16 | few | NA | TRBV5-1 | CASSPLPGREGYEQYF
TRBJ1-1 | 16 | NA | NA | TRBV20-1 | CSARDSGRAQNTEAFF
TRBJ2-2 | 17 | NA | NA | TRBV6-5 | CASSYSAARGPGGELFF
TRBJ2-1 | 16 | NA | TRBD2 | TRBV19 | CASSIEAGASYNEQFF
TRBJ2-5 | 16 | NA | NA | TRBV5-1 | CVSSLLGSGTQETQYF
TRBJ2-3 | 17 | NA | NA | TRBV20-1 | CGARQKPGRWSPDTQYF
TRBJ2-7 | 17 | NA | TRBD2 | TRBV20-1 | CSARDLSSGLSTYEQYF
TRBJ2-5 | 13 | NA | NA | TRBV4-1 | CASSQGPTETQYF
TRBJ2-2 | 16 | NA | NA | TRBV18 | CASSPGRAVSTGELFF
TRBJ1-2 | 14 | NA | NA | TRBV10-3 | CAISETGQYYGYTF
TRBJ1-4 | 15 | NA | NA | TRBV6-2/TRBV6-3 | CASSTPDRGNEKLFF
TRBJ2-1 | 18 | NA | NA | TRBV29-1 | CSVEWFWGVRMPYNEQFF
NA | 14 | few | NA | TRBV7-2 | CASSQRAPRGEQFF
TRBJ1-2 | 16 | few | NA | TRBV11-3 | CASSLDRGGRDYGYTF
TRBJ2-3 | 13 | NA | NA | TRBV20-1 | CSAPGEATDTQYF
TRBJ2-1 | 17 | NA | TRBD2 | TRBV12-3/TRBV12-4 | CASSSSPTSGGNNEQFF
TRBJ2-5 | 14 | NA | NA | TRBV27 | CASSLNQGEETQYF
TRBJ1-6 | 16 | many | NA | TRBV12-3/TRBV12-4 | CASSQGPSTANSPLHF
TRBJ2-1 | 15 | few | TRBD2 | TRBV28 | CATSSTAGTYNEQFF
TRBJ1-1 | 15 | NA | NA | TRBV7-9 | CASSPRDQFGTEAFF
TRBJ2-5 | 15 | many | TRBD1 | TRBV5-1 | CASSSGTGGRETQYF
TRBJ2-5 | 15 | NA | NA | TRBV5-5 | CASSLEGWQQETQYF
TRBJ2-1 | 15 | few | NA | TRBV20-1 | CSARPETGSYNEQFF
TRBJ2-5 | 12 | NA | NA | TRBV12-3/TRBV12-4 | CASSFNFPEQYF
TRBJ2-3 | 13 | NA | NA | TRBV20-1 | CSARWGTEDTQYF
TRBJ1-4 | 17 | NA | NA | TRBV28 | CASSLQLTLPTNEKLFF
TRBJ2-5 | 13 | few | NA | TRBV7-9 | CASSWEEKETQYF
TRBJ2-2 | 19 | few | TRBD2 | TRBV6-2/TRBV6-3 | CASSFNAPWGLALTGELFF
TRBJ2-5 | 18 | many | TRBD1 | TRBV29-1 | CSVEFPTGEMENWETQYF
TRBJ2-7 | 16 | NA | TRBD2 | TRBV7-2 | CASSLAASSGSYEQYF
TRBJ2-7 | 12 | few | NA | TRBV28 | CASSFPGNEQYF
TRBJ2-6 | 18 | few | NA | TRBV19 | CASSWAGFSPTGANVLTF
TRBJ2-5 | 14 | few | NA | TRBV27 | CASSLGHFQETQYF
TRBJ1-1 | 13 | NA | NA | TRBV27 | CASRIDRSTEAFF
TRBJ1-3 | 15 | few | TRBD1 | TRBV7-9 | CASSTGQGSGNTIYF
TRBJ1-2 | 16 | few | NA | TRBV7-5 | CISVPEAFTLGDGYTF
TRBJ2-1 | 13 | many | NA | TRBV29-1 | CSVPGLTYNEQFF